This T cell receptor beta chain was identified during a study of beta chain features in type 1 diabetes. Study results and caveats: Equally in patients and controls, shorter templates might have been favored by PCR. Across patients, naive, central memory and Treg TCRB repertoires exhibited apparently greater similarity than was observed across healthy donors. Type 1 diabetes patients had TCRB CDR3s that were shorter (moderately but significantly so) in all four CD4+ subsets.

Sorting produced populations that all topped 98% purity. This clone was recorded a few times. Its cognate antigen is unknown. The CDR3 carries no conserved terminal phenylalanine or tryptophan, so it likely arises from a read error. Because the CDR3's place on the DNA is in doubt, the DNA is left out and the CDR3 is given as listed by TCRdb. Expressed TCRB transcripts were sequenced, since all the RNA that had been isolated was reverse transcribed. Profiled with immunoSEQ multiplex PCR; TCRdb holds only in-frame clones, not every one. The sample carries around 310,000 clones, about 10% recorded once. CDR1 is LGHNT, CDR2 FRNRAP, per germline. The CDR3 length is 9 residues, termini included.

The source of this sequence is a woman aged 30 to 39 in good health. Specimen: naive CD4+ T cells from blood. The rearrangement links TRBV12-5 to TRBJ1-2; the table names TRBD1, a call not compared with the DNA. The CDR3: CASASSIPI.